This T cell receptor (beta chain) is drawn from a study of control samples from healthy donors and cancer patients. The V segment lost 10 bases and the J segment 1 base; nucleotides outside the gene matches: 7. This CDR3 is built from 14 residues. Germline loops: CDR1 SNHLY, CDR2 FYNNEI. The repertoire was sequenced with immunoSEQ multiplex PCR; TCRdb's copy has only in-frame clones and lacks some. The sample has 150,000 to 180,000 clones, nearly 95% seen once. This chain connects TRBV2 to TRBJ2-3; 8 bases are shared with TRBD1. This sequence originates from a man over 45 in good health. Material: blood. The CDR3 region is CANSGQGGTDTQYF. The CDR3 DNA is TGTGCCAACTCCGGACAGGGCGGCACAGATACGCAGTATTTT.